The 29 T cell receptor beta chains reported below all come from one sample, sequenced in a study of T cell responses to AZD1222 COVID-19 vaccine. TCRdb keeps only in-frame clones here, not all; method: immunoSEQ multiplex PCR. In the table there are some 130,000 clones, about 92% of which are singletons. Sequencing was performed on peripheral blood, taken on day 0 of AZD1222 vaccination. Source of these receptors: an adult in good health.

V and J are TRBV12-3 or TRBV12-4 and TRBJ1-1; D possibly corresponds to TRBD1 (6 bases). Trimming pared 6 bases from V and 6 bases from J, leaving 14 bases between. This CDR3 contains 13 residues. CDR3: CASSLKQGAEAFF. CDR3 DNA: TGTGCCAGCAGCCTAAAACAGGGAGCTGAAGCTTTCTTT.

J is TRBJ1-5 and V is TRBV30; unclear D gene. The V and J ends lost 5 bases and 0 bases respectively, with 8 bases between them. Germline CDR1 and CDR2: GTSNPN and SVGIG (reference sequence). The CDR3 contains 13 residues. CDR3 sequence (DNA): TGTGCCTGGCAGATTTCTAGCAATCAGCCCCAGCATTTT. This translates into CAWQISSNQPQHF.

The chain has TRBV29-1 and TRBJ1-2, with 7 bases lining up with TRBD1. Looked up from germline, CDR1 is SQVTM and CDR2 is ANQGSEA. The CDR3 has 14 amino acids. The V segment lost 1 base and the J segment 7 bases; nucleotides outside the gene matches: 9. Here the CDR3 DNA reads TGCAGCGTTGAAGGGAAGGGGGCTTCTGGTGGCTACACCTTC. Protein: CSVEGKGASGGYTF.

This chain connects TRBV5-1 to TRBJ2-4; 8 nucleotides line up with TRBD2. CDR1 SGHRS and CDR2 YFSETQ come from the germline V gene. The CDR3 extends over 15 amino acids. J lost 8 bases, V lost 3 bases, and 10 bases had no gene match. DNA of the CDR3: TGCGCCAGCAGCTCCGCCGGGACTAGGGGGGACATTCAGTACTTC. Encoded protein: CASSSAGTRGDIQYF.

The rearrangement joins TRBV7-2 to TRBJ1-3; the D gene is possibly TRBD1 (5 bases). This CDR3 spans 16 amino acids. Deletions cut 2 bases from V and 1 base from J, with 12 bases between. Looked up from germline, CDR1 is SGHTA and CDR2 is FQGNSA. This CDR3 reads CASSLMIGGSGNTIYF. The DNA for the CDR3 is TGTGCCAGCAGCTTAATGATCGGGGGATCTGGAAACACCATATATTTT. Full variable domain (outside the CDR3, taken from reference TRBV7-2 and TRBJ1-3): GAGVSQSPSNKVTEKGKDVELRCDPISGHTALYWYRQSLGQGLEFLIYFQGNSAPDKSGLPSDRFSAERTGGSVSTLTIQRTQQEDSAVYLCASSLMIGGSGNTIYFGEGSWLTVV.

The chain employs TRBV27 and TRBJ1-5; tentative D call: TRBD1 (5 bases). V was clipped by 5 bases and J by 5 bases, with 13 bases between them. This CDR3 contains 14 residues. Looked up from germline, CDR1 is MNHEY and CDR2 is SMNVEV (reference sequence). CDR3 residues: CASSPSGLDQPQHF. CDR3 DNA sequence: TGTGCCAGCAGTCCATCAGGGTTGGATCAGCCCCAGCATTTT.

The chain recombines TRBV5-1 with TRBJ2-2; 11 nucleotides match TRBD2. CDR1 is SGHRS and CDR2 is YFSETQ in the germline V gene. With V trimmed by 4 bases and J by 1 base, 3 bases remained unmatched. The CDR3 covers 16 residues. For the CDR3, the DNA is TGCGCCAGCAGCCGAACTAGCGGGAGGAACACCGGGGAGCTGTTTTTT. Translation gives CASSRTSGRNTGELFF.

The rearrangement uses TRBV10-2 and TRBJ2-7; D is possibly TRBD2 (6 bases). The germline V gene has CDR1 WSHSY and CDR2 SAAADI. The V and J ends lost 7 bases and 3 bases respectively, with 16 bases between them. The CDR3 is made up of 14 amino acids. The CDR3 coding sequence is TGCGCCAGCACCCCCCCGGGAGCCAGCTACGAGCAGTACTTC. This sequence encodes CASTPPGASYEQYF.

The CDR3 region has the DNA TGCAGCGTTGGTCAGGGTTTTTCTAATGAAAAACTGTTTTTT. Encoded protein: CSVGQGFSNEKLFF. The chain couples TRBV29-1 to TRBJ1-4, with a weak D call TRBD1 (5 bases). The CDR3 extends over 14 amino acids. V was pared by 4 bases and J by 3 bases, with 12 bases between. CDR1 is SQVTM and CDR2 is ANQGSEA in the germline V gene.

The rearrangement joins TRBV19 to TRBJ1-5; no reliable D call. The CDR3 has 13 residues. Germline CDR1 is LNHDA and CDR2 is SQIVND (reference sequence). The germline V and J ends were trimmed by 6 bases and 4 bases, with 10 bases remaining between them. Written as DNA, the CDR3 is TGTGCCAGTAGCGGAACTAAAAATCAGCCCCAGCATTTT. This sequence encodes CASSGTKNQPQHF.

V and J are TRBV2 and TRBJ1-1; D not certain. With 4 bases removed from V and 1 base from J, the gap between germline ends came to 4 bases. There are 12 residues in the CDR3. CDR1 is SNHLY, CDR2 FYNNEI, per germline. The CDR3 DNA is TGTGCCAGCAGTGTAGAGAACACTGAAGCTTTCTTT. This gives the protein CASSVENTEAFF. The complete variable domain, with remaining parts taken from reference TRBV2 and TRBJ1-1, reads EPEVTQTPSHQVTQMGQEVILRCVPISNHLYFYWYRQILGQKVEFLVSFYNNEISEKSEIFDDQFSVERPDGSNFTLKIRSTKLEDSAMYFCASSVENTEAFFGQGTRLTVV.

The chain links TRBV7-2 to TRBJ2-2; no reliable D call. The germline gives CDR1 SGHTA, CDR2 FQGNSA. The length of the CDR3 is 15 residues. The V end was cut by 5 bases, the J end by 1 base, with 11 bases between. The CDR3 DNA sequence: TGTGCCAGCAGCCCCGGCGGTCGGAACACCGGGGAGCTGTTTTTT. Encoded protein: CASSPGGRNTGELFF.

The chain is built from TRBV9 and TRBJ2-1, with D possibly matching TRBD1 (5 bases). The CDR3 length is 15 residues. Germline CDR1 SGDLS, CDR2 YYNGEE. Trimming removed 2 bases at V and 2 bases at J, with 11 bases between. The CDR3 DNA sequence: TGTGCCAGCAGCGTTAGCAGGGCGCCCTACAATGAGCAGTTCTTC. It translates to CASSVSRAPYNEQFF.

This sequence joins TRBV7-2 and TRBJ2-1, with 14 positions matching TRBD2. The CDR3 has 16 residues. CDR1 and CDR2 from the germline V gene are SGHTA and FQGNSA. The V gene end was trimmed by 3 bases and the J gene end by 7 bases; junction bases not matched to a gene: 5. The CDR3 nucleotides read TGTGCCAGCAGCTTCCGACTAGCGGGAGGGGTTAATGAGCAGTTCTTC. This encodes CASSFRLAGGVNEQFF.

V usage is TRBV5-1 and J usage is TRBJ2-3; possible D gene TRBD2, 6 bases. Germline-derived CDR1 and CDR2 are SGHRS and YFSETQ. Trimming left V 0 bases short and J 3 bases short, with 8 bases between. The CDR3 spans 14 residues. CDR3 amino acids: CASSLDRGTDTQYF. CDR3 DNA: TGCGCCAGCAGCTTGGATCGGGGGACAGATACGCAGTATTTT. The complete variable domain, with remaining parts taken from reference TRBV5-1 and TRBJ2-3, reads KAGVTQTPRYLIKTRGQQVTLSCSPISGHRSVSWYQQTPGQGLQFLFEYFSETQRNKGNFPGRFSGRQFSNSRSEMNVSTLELGDSALYLCASSLDRGTDTQYFGPGTRLTVL.

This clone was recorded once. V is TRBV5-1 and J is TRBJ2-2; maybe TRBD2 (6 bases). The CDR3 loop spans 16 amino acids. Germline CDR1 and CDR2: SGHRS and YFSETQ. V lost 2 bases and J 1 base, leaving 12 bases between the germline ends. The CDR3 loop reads CASSLRGGENTGELFF. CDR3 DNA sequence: TGCGCCAGCAGCTTACGTGGCGGGGAGAACACCGGGGAGCTGTTTTTT.

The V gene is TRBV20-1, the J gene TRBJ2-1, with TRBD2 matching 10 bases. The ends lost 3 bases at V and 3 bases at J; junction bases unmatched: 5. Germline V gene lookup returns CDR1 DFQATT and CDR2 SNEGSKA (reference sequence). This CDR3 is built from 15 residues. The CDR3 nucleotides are TGCAGTGCTAGTGGGGTAGCGGGAGGCTACAATGAGCAGTTCTTC. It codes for CSASGVAGGYNEQFF.

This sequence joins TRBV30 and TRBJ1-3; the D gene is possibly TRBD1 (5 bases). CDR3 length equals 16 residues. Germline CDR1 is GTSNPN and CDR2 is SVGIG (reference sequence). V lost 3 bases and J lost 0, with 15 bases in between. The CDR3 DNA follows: TGTGCCTGGAGGGCGCCGGGACCGATCTCTGGAAACACCATATATTTT. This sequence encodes CAWRAPGPISGNTIYF.

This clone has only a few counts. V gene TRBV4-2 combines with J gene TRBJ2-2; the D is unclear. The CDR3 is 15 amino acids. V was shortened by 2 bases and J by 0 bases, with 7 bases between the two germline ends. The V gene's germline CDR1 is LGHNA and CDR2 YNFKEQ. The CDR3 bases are TGTGCCAGCAGCCAACCTAGAACGAACACCGGGGAGCTGTTTTTT. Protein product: CASSQPRTNTGELFF.

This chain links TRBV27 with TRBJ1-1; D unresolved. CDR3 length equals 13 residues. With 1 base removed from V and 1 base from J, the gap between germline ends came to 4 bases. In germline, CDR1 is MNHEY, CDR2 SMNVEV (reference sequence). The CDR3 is CASSLWANTEAFF. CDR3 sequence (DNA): TGTGCCAGCAGTTTATGGGCGAACACTGAAGCTTTCTTT.

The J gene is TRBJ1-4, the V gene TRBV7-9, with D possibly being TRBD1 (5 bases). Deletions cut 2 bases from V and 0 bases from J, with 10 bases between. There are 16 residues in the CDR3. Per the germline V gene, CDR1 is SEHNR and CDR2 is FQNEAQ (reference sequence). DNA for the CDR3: TGTGCCAGCAGCTTATCGGGGACCCCAACTAATGAAAAACTGTTTTTT. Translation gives CASSLSGTPTNEKLFF.

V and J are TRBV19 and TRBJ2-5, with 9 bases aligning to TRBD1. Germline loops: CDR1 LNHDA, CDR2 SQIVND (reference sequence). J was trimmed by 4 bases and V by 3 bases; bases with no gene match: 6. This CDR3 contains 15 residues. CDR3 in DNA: TGTGCCAGTAGTATCTCAACAGGGGGCATAGAGACCCAGTACTTC. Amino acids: CASSISTGGIETQYF.

The DNA of the CDR3 is TGTGCCTGGAGTATGGAGTTCTATGAGGGGAGCTCTGGAAACACCATATATTTT. Its translation is CAWSMEFYEGSSGNTIYF. J is TRBJ1-3 and V is TRBV30; the D gene is possibly TRBD1 (5 bases). Germline CDR1 GTSNPN, CDR2 SVGIG (reference sequence). The CDR3 is 18 amino acids. Trimming took off 2 bases at V and 0 bases at J, with 20 bases between the two ends.

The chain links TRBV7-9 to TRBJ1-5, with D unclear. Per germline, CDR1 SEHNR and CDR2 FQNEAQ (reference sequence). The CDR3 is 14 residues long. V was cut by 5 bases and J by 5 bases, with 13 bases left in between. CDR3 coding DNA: TGTGCCAGCAGCCCCGCGGCCTCCTATCAGCCCCAGCATTTT. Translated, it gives CASSPAASYQPQHF.

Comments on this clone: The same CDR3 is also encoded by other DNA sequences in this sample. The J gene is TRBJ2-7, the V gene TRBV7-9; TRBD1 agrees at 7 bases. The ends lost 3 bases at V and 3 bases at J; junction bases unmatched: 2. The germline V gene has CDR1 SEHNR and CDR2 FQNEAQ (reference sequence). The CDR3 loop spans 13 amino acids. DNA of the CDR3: TGTGCCAGCAGCTTGGCAGGGGGCTACGAGCAGTACTTC. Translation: CASSLAGGYEQYF.

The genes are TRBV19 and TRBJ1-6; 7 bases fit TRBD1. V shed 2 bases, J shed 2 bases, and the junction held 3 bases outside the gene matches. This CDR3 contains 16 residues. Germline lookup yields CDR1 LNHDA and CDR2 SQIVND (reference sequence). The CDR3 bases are TGTGCCAGTAGTATAAGGGGGACAGCCTATAATTCACCCCTCCACTTT. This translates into CASSIRGTAYNSPLHF.

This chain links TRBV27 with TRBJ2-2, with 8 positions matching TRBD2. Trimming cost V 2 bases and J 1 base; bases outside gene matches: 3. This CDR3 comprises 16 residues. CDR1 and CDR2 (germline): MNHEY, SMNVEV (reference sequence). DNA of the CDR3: TGTGCCAGCAGTTTAATGGCGGGAGGGAACACCGGGGAGCTGTTTTTT. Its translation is CASSLMAGGNTGELFF.

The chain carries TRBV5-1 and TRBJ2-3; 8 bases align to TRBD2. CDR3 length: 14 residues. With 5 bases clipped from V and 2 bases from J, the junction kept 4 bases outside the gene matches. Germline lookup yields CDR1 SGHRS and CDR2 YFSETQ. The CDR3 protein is CASSGGRPTDTQYF. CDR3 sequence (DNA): TGCGCCAGCAGTGGCGGGAGGCCCACAGATACGCAGTATTTT.

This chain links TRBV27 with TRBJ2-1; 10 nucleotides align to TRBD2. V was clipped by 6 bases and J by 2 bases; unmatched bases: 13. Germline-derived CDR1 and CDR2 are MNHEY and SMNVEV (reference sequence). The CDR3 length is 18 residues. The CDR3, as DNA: TGTGCCAGCAGCCAACCGGGACTAGCGTCCTTCACCTACAATGAGCAGTTCTTC. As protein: CASSQPGLASFTYNEQFF.